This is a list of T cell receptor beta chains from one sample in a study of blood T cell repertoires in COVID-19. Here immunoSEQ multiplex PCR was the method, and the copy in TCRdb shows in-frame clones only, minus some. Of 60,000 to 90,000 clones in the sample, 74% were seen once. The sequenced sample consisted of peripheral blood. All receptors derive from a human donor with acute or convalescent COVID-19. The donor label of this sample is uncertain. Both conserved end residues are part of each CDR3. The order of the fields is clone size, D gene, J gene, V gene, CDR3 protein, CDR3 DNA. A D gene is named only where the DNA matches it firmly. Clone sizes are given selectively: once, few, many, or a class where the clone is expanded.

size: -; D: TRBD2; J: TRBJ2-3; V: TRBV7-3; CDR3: CASSLSLAGEVQYF; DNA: TGTGCCAGCAGCTTAAGCCTAGCGGGAGAGGTGCAGTATTTT
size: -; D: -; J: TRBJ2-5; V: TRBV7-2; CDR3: CASSPWGQLEETQYF; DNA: TGTGCCAGCAGCCCCTGGGGACAACTAGAAGAGACCCAGTACTTC
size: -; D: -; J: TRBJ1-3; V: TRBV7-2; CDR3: CASSLMGSSGNTIYF; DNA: TGTGCCAGCAGCTTAATGGGCAGTTCTGGAAACACCATATATTTT
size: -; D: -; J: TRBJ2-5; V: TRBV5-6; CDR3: CASHRAQETQYF; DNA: TGTGCCAGCCACAGGGCCCAAGAGACCCAGTACTTC
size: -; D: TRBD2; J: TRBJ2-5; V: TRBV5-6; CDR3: CASSSGGTQETQYF; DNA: TGTGCCAGTTCTAGCGGGGGGACACAAGAGACCCAGTACTTC
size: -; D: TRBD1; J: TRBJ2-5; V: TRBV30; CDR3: CAWSGQGAREETQYF; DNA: TGTGCCTGGAGTGGACAGGGGGCGAGGGAAGAGACCCAGTACTTC
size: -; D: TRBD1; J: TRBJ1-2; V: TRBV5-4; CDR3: CASSLGDREGYGYTF; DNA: TGTGCCAGCAGCTTGGGGGACAGGGAAGGATATGGCTACACCTTC
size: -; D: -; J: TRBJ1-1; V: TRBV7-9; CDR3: CASSLSGAGTEAFF; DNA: TGTGCCAGCAGCTTGAGCGGGGCGGGAACTGAAGCTTTCTTT
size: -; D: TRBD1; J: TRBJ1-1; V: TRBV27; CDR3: CASSRTGNTEAFF; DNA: TGTGCCAGCAGTCGGACAGGGAATACTGAAGCTTTCTTT
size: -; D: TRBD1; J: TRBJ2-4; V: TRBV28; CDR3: CASSLQGTGIQYF; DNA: TGTGCCAGCAGTCTACAGGGGACCGGCATTCAGTACTTC
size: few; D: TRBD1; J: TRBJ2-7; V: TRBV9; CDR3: CASSPQTGGWDEQYF; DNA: TGTGCCAGCAGCCCACAAACAGGGGGCTGGGACGAGCAGTACTTC
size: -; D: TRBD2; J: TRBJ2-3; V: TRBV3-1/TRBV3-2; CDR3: CASSPGRASDTQYF; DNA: TGTGCCAGCAGCCCCGGGAGGGCCTCAGATACGCAGTATTTT
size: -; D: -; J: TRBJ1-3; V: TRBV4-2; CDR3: CASSQVATFGSGNTIYF; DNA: TGTGCCAGCAGCCAAGTGGCAACGTTTGGCTCTGGAAACACCATATATTTT
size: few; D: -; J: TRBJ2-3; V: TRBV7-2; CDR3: CASSWDGLPSGDTQYF; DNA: TGTGCCAGCAGCTGGGATGGACTACCCTCCGGAGATACGCAGTATTTT
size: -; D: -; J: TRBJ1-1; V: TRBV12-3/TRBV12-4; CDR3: CASTIVINTEAFF; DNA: TGTGCCAGCACTATCGTAATAAACACTGAAGCTTTCTTT
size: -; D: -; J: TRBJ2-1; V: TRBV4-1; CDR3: CASSQEVLGGSYNEQFF; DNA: TGCGCCAGCAGCCAAGAAGTGCTCGGAGGGAGCTACAATGAGCAGTTCTTC
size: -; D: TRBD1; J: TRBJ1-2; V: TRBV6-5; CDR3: CASSWDSYGYTF; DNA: TGTGCCAGCAGTTGGGACAGCTATGGCTACACCTTC
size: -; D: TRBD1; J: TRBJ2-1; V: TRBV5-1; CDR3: CASRGTGASYNEQFF; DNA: TGCGCCAGCAGAGGGACAGGGGCCTCCTACAATGAGCAGTTCTTC
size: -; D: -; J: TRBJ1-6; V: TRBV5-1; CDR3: CASSFVGEEGSPLHF; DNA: TGCGCCAGCAGCTTCGTAGGGGAGGAGGGATCACCCCTCCACTTT
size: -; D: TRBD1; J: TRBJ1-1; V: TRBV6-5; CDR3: CASSSGTGDTEAFF; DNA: TGTGCCAGCAGTTCCGGGACAGGCGACACTGAAGCTTTCTTT
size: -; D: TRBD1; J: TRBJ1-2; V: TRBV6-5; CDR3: CASSYTPQGARYGYTF; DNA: TGTGCCAGCAGTTACACCCCACAGGGGGCTAGATATGGCTACACCTTC
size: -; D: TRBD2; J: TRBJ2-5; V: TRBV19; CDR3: CASALAGVLETQYF; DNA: TGTGCCAGTGCACTAGCGGGAGTCTTGGAGACCCAGTACTTC
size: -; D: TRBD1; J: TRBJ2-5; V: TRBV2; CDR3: CASRRQGAQETQYF; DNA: TGTGCCAGCAGGAGACAGGGTGCCCAAGAGACCCAGTACTTC
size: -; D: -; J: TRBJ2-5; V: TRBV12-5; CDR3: CASGSWDTSETQYF; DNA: TGTGCTAGTGGTTCCTGGGACACCTCAGAGACCCAGTACTTC
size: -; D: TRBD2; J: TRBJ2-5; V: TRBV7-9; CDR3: CASSPRAGLETQYF; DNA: TGTGCCAGCAGCCCGCGAGCGGGATTGGAGACCCAGTACTTC
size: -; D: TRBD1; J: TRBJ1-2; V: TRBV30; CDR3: CAWSVGQASFGYTF; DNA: TGTGCCTGGAGTGTCGGACAGGCTTCGTTTGGCTACACCTTC
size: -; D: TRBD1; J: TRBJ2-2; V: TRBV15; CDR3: CATSRDRVPGELFF; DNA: TGTGCCACCAGCCGGGACAGGGTTCCCGGGGAGCTGTTTTTT
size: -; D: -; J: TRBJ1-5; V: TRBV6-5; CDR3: CASSYSFGPQHF; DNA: TGTGCCAGCAGTTACTCTTTCGGTCCCCAGCATTTT